The sequence of this TCR beta chain was determined in a study of cytomegalovirus exposure and HLA in healthy donors. Study-level findings and limits: The study designated 164 TCR beta chains cytomegalovirus-associated. Later analysis identified about 18,000 TCR beta sequences associated with HLA alleles, using a false discovery rate threshold of 0.05. Equally common other TCR beta chains were less clonally expanded than HLA-associated ones, a later analysis found.

The PCR ran on 60 Vbeta and 13 Jbeta primers. Some clones are missing from TCRdb's copy, which holds only in-frame ones; the method was immunoSEQ multiplex PCR. The sample comprises under 300,000 clones, over 90% of which are singletons, and about 1.7% rests with the top ten. This CDR3 has 15 amino acids. The V and J ends lost 1 base and 7 bases respectively, with 13 bases between them. CDR1 LNHDA and CDR2 SQIVND come from the germline V gene (reference sequence). In the case of this clone: No antigen is known for it.

The V gene is TRBV19, the J gene TRBJ1-4; no reliable D call. This receptor was taken from a girl aged 2 to 10 in good health and CMV-seronegative. Sequences were obtained from PBMCs. The CDR3 coding sequence is TGTGCCAGTAGTATAGGCGGCGGGGTAGGTGAAAAACTGTTTTTT. Translating gives CASSIGGGVGEKLFF.